This TCR beta chain derives from a study of beta chain features in type 1 diabetes. Study-wide results and caveats: For patients, the naive, central memory and Treg TCRB repertoires appeared more alike than for healthy donors. Type 1 diabetes patients showed a moderate but significant shortening of TCRB CDR3s in all four CD4+ subsets.

About this clone: Its matching antigen is unknown.

Stem cell-like memory, regulatory, central memory and naive CD4+ cells were sorted via CD45RO/CCR7/CD25/CD127/CD95/CD27. Every bit of the isolated RNA underwent reverse transcription, so sequencing read expressed TCRB transcripts. Reads from naive, central memory and regulatory T cell samples averaged around 4 million. Using immunoSEQ multiplex PCR, the repertoire was profiled, and TCRdb retains in-frame clones only, with some absent. The data show hundreds of thousands of clones, roughly 13% seen once. The germline V and J ends were trimmed by 4 bases and 5 bases, with 8 bases remaining between them. The germline V gene has CDR1 MNHNS and CDR2 SASEGT. The CDR3 spans 12 residues.

Input material: naive CD4+ T cells from blood. The sequence derives from a young man with type 1 diabetes. J is TRBJ1-1 and V is TRBV6-1, with D unresolved. The CDR3 DNA is TGTGCCAGCAGTGTCGACGGGACTGAAGCTTTCTTT. It specifies CASSVDGTEAFF.